This T cell receptor beta chain was found in a study of early T cells in non-severe SARS-CoV-2 infection. Background on the study: Bulk RNA from unsorted whole blood was sequenced; chains were unpaired. General observations from the study: Matches to VDJdb favored anti-spike CD8 responses and missed private and CD4 specificities.

For this clonotype: As yet, its antigen is unknown.

The CDR3 runs to 11 residues. The V gene's germline CDR1 is GTSNPN and CDR2 SVGIG (reference sequence). V dropped 2 bases and J dropped 8 bases, with 9 bases sitting between them. Individual cDNA molecules were tagged with unique molecular identifiers. In TCRdb, the 5' RACE reads were re-called with MiXCR into one record per CDR3 protein. The sample lists over 70,000 distinct CDR3 sequences, approximately 15% occurring once. The clonotype was recovered from an adult who was a healthcare worker with PCR-confirmed SARS-CoV-2 infection or an uninfected control (not recorded which). The material sequenced was whole blood, taken at baseline. The chain combines TRBV30 with TRBJ1-1; the D is unclear. The CDR3 reads CAWSTRLEAFF. In nucleotides, the CDR3 is TGTGCCTGGAGTACCAGACTAGAAGCTTTCTTT.